This entry features one TCR beta chain sequence. Its antigen is as yet unknown. Arm-PCR of CDR3 regions with iRepertoire HTBI primers generated TCR beta libraries. TCRdb fed the multiplex PCR reads into MiXCR, producing one record per CDR3 protein. The table includes 580,000 or so distinct CDR3 sequences, roughly a sixth detected once. CDR3 length equals 16 residues. Trimming pared 4 bases from V and 0 bases from J, leaving 13 bases between. In germline, CDR1 is SGHDN, CDR2 FVKESK. This entry comes from a study of regulatory T cells in long-lasting Graves disease. Time point of the sample: newly diagnosed GD, antithyroid drugs for less than 3 months. PBMC-derived RNA was used for the TCR library. General observations from the study: Persistent disease showed a preference for TRBV28, TRBJ1-2 and TRBJ2-5.

This sample also appeared in a second study, on T cells in Graves' hyperthyroidism and ophthalmopathy.

The source is a man younger than 35 with Graves disease. The sequencing here drew on peripheral blood mononuclear cells (PBMCs), taken at new diagnosis, from a patient treated with antithyroid drugs. The chain carries TRBV14 and TRBJ2-1; no clear D gene. CDR3 coding DNA: TGTGCCAGCAGCCCTTCTTCGGCTCTCTCCTACAATGAGCAGTTCTTC. Protein product: CASSPSSALSYNEQFF.